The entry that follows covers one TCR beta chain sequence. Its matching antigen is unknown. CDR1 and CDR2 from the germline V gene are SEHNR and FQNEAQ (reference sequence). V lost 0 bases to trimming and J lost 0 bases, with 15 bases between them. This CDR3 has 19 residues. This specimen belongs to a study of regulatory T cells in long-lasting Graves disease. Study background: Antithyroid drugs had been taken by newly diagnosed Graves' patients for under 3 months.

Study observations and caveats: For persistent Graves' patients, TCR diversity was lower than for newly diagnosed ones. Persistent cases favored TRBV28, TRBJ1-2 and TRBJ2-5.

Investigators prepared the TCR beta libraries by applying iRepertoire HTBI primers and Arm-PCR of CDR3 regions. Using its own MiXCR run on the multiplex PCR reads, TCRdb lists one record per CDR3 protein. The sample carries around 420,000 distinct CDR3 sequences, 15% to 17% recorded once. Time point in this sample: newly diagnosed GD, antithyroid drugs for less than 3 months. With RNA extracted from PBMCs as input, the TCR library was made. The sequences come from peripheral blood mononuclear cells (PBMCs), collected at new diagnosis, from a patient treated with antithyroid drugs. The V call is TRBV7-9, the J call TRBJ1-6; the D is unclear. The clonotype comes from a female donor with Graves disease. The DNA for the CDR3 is TGTGCCAGCAGCTTAGCGAGGGAACGGTTAAGCTCCTATAATTCACCCCTCCACTTT. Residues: CASSLARERLSSYNSPLHF.